These 28 T cell receptor beta chains came from one sample sequenced in a study of radiation and T cells in renal cell carcinoma (dated by TCRdb to the early 2020s). The library relied on the immunoSEQ multiplex PCR assay. What TCRdb holds here is the immuneACCESS table cut down to in-frame rearrangements. Part of the clones is not present; checked against another copy, under half of the missing clones reflect an unresolved V gene, and the others are unexplained. Here the sample has 130,000 to 150,000 clones; roughly 90% occur a single time. The ten largest clones capture around a sixth of the sample. Per the publication, the time point label means: blood 4 weeks post-SBRT, at nephrectomy. The treatment or condition tag for this specimen amounts to: 15 Gy SBRT to primary tumor, nephrectomy 4 weeks later. This sample comprised blood, obtained from a patient whose treatment included radiotherapy and nephrectomy. All receptors come from a woman in her forties or fifties with renal cell carcinoma.

The J gene is TRBJ1-1, the V gene TRBV2; possibly TRBD1 for D (6 bases). In germline, CDR1 is SNHLY, CDR2 FYNNEI. Trimming shortened V by 10 bases and J by 4 bases, and 10 bases separated the two germline ends. The CDR3 is 11 residues long. The CDR3: CATQGLTEAFF. In DNA, the CDR3 is TGTGCCACACAGGGTCTCACTGAAGCTTTCTTT.

This clone was counted once. The chain has TRBV5-1 and TRBJ2-6; D ambiguous. Trimming removed 2 bases from V and 4 bases from J, with 16 bases in between. The CDR3 spans 17 residues. Germline lookup yields CDR1 SGHRS and CDR2 YFSETQ. Here the CDR3 reads CASSLAVSSGGANVLTF. The CDR3 DNA reads TGCGCCAGCAGCTTAGCAGTTTCCTCTGGCGGGGCCAACGTCCTGACTTTC.

The chain recombines TRBV2 with TRBJ2-2; D uncertain. This CDR3 comprises 11 residues. Per germline, CDR1 SNHLY and CDR2 FYNNEI. The V and J ends lost 4 bases and 6 bases respectively, with 3 bases between them. CDR3 region: CASSAAGELFF. In nucleotides, the CDR3 is TGTGCCAGCAGTGCTGCCGGGGAGCTGTTTTTT. The variable domain in full, with the rest retrieved from reference TRBV2 and TRBJ2-2, is EPEVTQTPSHQVTQMGQEVILRCVPISNHLYFYWYRQILGQKVEFLVSFYNNEISEKSEIFDDQFSVERPDGSNFTLKIRSTKLEDSAMYFCASSAAGELFFGEGSRLTVL.

The chain carries TRBV9 and TRBJ2-1, with TRBD1 matching 7 bases. Germline V gene lookup returns CDR1 SGDLS and CDR2 YYNGEE. The CDR3 consists of 13 residues. With V trimmed by 7 bases and J by 9 bases, 10 bases remained unmatched. The CDR3: CASGDRVDGEQFF. CDR3 sequence (DNA): TGTGCCAGCGGAGACAGGGTGGACGGTGAGCAGTTCTTC.

V usage is TRBV15 and J usage is TRBJ2-7, with TRBD2 matching 13 bases. The germline V gene encodes CDR1 LNHNV and CDR2 YYDKDF (reference sequence). With V trimmed by 2 bases and J by 7 bases, 8 bases remained unmatched. The CDR3 is 16 amino acids. CDR3: CATSRRTSGRNREQYF. The CDR3 coding sequence is TGTGCCACCAGCAGAAGGACTAGCGGGAGAAATAGGGAGCAGTACTTC.

V gene TRBV7-2 combines with J gene TRBJ2-1, with D perhaps given as TRBD1 or TRBD2 (6 bases each). Germline V gives CDR1 SGHTA, CDR2 FQGNSA. The CDR3 runs 15 residues. Trimming pared 1 base from V and 4 bases from J, leaving 11 bases between. As DNA, the CDR3 is TGTGCCAGCAGCTTAGGACGGGGGCCGTACAATGAGCAGTTCTTC. Translation: CASSLGRGPYNEQFF.

Here the CDR3 reads CASSPWTSGNNEQFF. The CDR3 region has the DNA TGTGCCAGCAGCCCCTGGACTAGCGGAAACAATGAGCAGTTCTTC. J is TRBJ2-1 and V is TRBV4-2; TRBD2 matches 10 bases. The CDR3 runs to 15 residues. CDR1 LGHNA and CDR2 YNFKEQ come from the germline V gene. V lost 4 bases, J lost 5 bases, and 5 bases stayed unmatched.

The rearrangement uses TRBV7-9 and TRBJ2-5, with D unclear. The CDR3 is made up of 9 amino acids. V was clipped by 8 bases and J by 3 bases, with 1 base between them. Germline CDR1 and CDR2: SEHNR and FQNEAQ (reference sequence). DNA of the CDR3: TGTGCCAGCGAAGAGACCCAGTACTTC. The encoded protein is CASEETQYF. The entire variable domain, with the rest obtained from reference TRBV7-9 and TRBJ2-5, is as follows: DTGVSQNPRHKITKRGQNVTFRCDPISEHNRLYWYRQTLGQGPEFLTYFQNEAQLEKSRLLSDRFSAERPKGSFSTLEIQRTEQGDSAMYLCASEETQYFGPGTRLLVL.

J is TRBJ2-2 and V is TRBV9, with D unclear. CDR1 and CDR2 from the germline V gene are SGDLS and YYNGEE. The CDR3 runs 15 residues. V was trimmed by 0 bases and J by 10 bases, leaving 16 bases between them. CDR3 in amino acids: CASSVVPLSPEELFF. The CDR3 nucleotides read TGTGCCAGCAGCGTAGTTCCTTTAAGCCCCGAGGAGCTGTTTTTT.

The chain combines TRBV5-6 with TRBJ1-1; D is possibly TRBD1 (5 bases). The germline V and J ends were trimmed by 5 bases and 1 base, with 18 bases remaining between them. The germline V gene has CDR1 SGHDT and CDR2 YYEEEE. The CDR3 sequence is 16 residues long. CDR3 in DNA: TGTGCCAGCAGACATTACTTCGGGACGGAGAACACTGAAGCTTTCTTT. Amino acid sequence: CASRHYFGTENTEAFF.

The J gene is TRBJ2-1, the V gene TRBV11-1, with 8 bases lining up with TRBD2. This CDR3 is 15 amino acids long. Germline CDR1 SGHAT, CDR2 FQDESV (reference sequence). J was trimmed by 5 bases and V by 2 bases; bases with no gene match: 5. As DNA, the CDR3 is TGTGCCAGCAGCTTATTGTTTAGCGGGAACAATGAGCAGTTCTTC. Translating gives CASSLLFSGNNEQFF.

This chain joins TRBV5-4 and TRBJ2-7; TRBD2 aligns across 7 bases. Per the germline V gene, CDR1 is SGHNT and CDR2 is YYREEE (reference sequence). V trimming: 4 bases; J trimming: 0 bases; junction bases outside the gene matches: 7. There are 15 residues in the CDR3. Here the CDR3 reads CASSNSGFLSYEQYF. CDR3 in DNA: TGTGCCAGCAGCAATAGCGGGTTTCTCTCCTACGAGCAGTACTTC.

This chain links TRBV5-5 with TRBJ2-7; D remains ambiguous. Germline loops: CDR1 SGHKS, CDR2 YYEKEE (reference sequence). The CDR3 is 14 amino acids. The V and J ends lost 2 bases and 6 bases respectively, with 15 bases between them. In DNA, the CDR3 is TGTGCCAGCAGCTTTAGGACGGGTTTGTCCGAGCAGTACTTC. This sequence encodes CASSFRTGLSEQYF.

V and J are TRBV7-2 and TRBJ2-5, with D possibly matching TRBD2 (6 bases). V lost 3 bases to trimming and J lost 5 bases, with 19 bases between them. The CDR3 loop spans 16 amino acids. Germline V gives CDR1 SGHTA, CDR2 FQGNSA. The CDR3 here is CASSLGQGPRGETQYF. Written as DNA, the CDR3 is TGTGCCAGCAGCTTGGGGCAAGGCCCTCGGGGGGAGACCCAGTACTTC.

The chain carries TRBV5-1 and TRBJ1-4; tentatively, D is TRBD1 (5 bases). The V gene lost 5 bases and the J gene lost 0 bases, with 11 bases spanning the gap. The CDR3 is 15 residues long. Per germline, CDR1 SGHRS and CDR2 YFSETQ. The CDR3 coding sequence is TGCGCCAGCAGAGACAGAGAAGCAACTAATGAAAAACTGTTTTTT. Protein sequence: CASRDREATNEKLFF.

Regarding this clone: Other DNA variants within this sample encode the same CDR3. The chain is built from TRBV7-2 and TRBJ1-6; 7 positions match TRBD1. This CDR3 is built from 15 residues. Germline V CDR1 and CDR2: SGHTA, FQGNSA. With 5 bases clipped from V and 9 bases from J, the junction kept 10 bases outside the gene matches. The CDR3 nucleotides are TGTGCCAGCAGCGCGGAACAGGGGTACGGTTCACCCCTCCACTTT. It encodes CASSAEQGYGSPLHF.

This clone was counted a single time. The chain carries TRBV5-1 and TRBJ2-4; 7 bases agree with TRBD2. The CDR3 runs 14 residues. Germline V CDR1 and CDR2: SGHRS, YFSETQ. After removal of 7 bases from V and 1 base from J, the junction contained 5 bases not matched to a gene. The CDR3 loop reads CASAGERAKNIQYF. As DNA, the CDR3 is TGCGCCAGCGCGGGGGAGAGGGCCAAAAACATTCAGTACTTC. Drawing the rest from reference TRBV5-1 and TRBJ2-4, the complete variable domain is KAGVTQTPRYLIKTRGQQVTLSCSPISGHRSVSWYQQTPGQGLQFLFEYFSETQRNKGNFPGRFSGRQFSNSRSEMNVSTLELGDSALYLCASAGERAKNIQYFGAGTRLSVL.

The count of this clone is one. The CDR3 DNA follows: TGTGCCAGCACCCAGGGGTGGGGCTCCTACAATGAGCAGTTCTTC. The encoded protein is CASTQGWGSYNEQFF. The chain employs TRBV9 and TRBJ2-1; weak D call: TRBD1 (6 bases). V was clipped by 6 bases and J by 0 bases, with 13 bases between them. This CDR3 spans 15 amino acids. CDR1 is SGDLS, CDR2 YYNGEE, per germline.

The chain couples TRBV5-1 to TRBJ2-3; tentative D call: TRBD2 (6 bases). Germline-derived CDR1 and CDR2 are SGHRS and YFSETQ. V gave up 4 bases and J gave up 0 bases, with 18 bases separating them. CDR3 length: 17 amino acids. The chain's CDR3 is CASSRRLGGESTDTQYF. CDR3 nucleotide sequence: TGCGCCAGCAGCCGGAGGTTGGGCGGGGAAAGCACAGATACGCAGTATTTT.

The chain uses TRBV27 and TRBJ1-5, with D uncertain. CDR3 size: 16 residues. Trimming cost V 2 bases and J 2 bases, with 13 bases left between them. Germline values: CDR1 MNHEY, CDR2 SMNVEV (reference sequence). Written as DNA, the CDR3 is TGTGCCAGCAGTTTAATGGGGAGGGTTGGCAATCAGCCCCAGCATTTT. It specifies CASSLMGRVGNQPQHF.

A word on this clone: This sample includes further DNA sequences coding for the same CDR3. This chain links TRBV27 with TRBJ1-5; a weak D match, TRBD1 (5 bases). The CDR3 spans 14 residues. Germline V gives CDR1 MNHEY, CDR2 SMNVEV (reference sequence). V was cut by 5 bases and J by 4 bases, with 12 bases left in between. CDR3: CASSLRVGNQPQHF. CDR3 DNA sequence: TGTGCCAGCAGTCTCAGGGTTGGGAATCAGCCCCAGCATTTT.

The genes are TRBV6-1 and TRBJ2-4; no firm D call. CDR1 MNHNS and CDR2 SASEGT come from the germline V gene. The V gene lost 0 bases and the J gene lost 7 bases, with 10 bases spanning the gap. The CDR3 runs to 14 residues. CDR3 DNA sequence: TGTGCCAGCAGTGAAGCCCCAATGGGGAACATTCAGTACTTC. Translation: CASSEAPMGNIQYF.

This clone was recorded once. The chain links TRBV7-8 to TRBJ2-5; 7 bases match TRBD2. Germline loops: CDR1 SGHVS, CDR2 FQNEAQ. The CDR3 sequence is 17 residues long. Germline trimming cut 0 bases from V and 5 bases from J; bases unmatched to any gene: 12. The CDR3 DNA reads TGTGCCAGCAGCTTAGCCGAGACTAGCCGCCCTCGTGAGACCCAGTACTTC. This sequence encodes CASSLAETSRPRETQYF.

The chain couples TRBV9 to TRBJ2-3; D gene ambiguous. CDR1 and CDR2 (germline): SGDLS, YYNGEE. Trimming pared 0 bases from V and 3 bases from J, leaving 8 bases between. The CDR3 totals 14 residues. CDR3 in amino acids: CASSVATQTDTQYF. DNA for the CDR3: TGTGCCAGCAGCGTAGCCACCCAAACAGATACGCAGTATTTT.

The chain carries TRBV6-5 and TRBJ2-5; TRBD2 agrees at 9 bases. The assigned J gene may be wrong: the sequence end matches TRBJ2-7 better. CDR1 is MNHEY, CDR2 SVGAGI, per germline. CDR3 length equals 14 residues. CDR3 sequence reads: CASRERGALGEQYF. DNA of the CDR3: TGTGCCAGCAGGGAGCGGGGGGCACTGGGCGAGCAGTACTTC.

V and J are TRBV7-9 and TRBJ2-5; no clear D. This CDR3 spans 15 amino acids. Germline loops: CDR1 SEHNR, CDR2 FQNEAQ (reference sequence). V shed 2 bases and J shed 5 bases, with 15 bases lying between them. CDR3 DNA sequence: TGTGCCAGCAGCTTAAGTCGAATAGCTAGTGAGACCCAGTACTTC. Translating it yields CASSLSRIASETQYF.

This clone was detected a few times. V gene TRBV4-3 combines with J gene TRBJ2-1; 8 bases map to TRBD2. Germline CDR1 is LGHNA and CDR2 is YSLEER. Trimming at V came to 3 bases and at J to 1 base, leaving 8 bases not matched to a gene. The CDR3 covers 17 residues. The CDR3 nucleotides read TGCGCCAGCAGCCAGGGGCATGGCGGGGGGTCCTACAATGAGCAGTTCTTC. This translates into CASSQGHGGGSYNEQFF.

The genes are TRBV5-6 and TRBJ2-5, with no clear D. The CDR3 runs 18 residues. V was pared by 1 base and J by 1 base, with 20 bases between. Germline V CDR1 and CDR2: SGHDT, YYEEEE. In nucleotides, the CDR3 is TGTGCCAGCAGCTTGAGGTTTTTCGGTGGTCGTACCCAAGAGACCCAGTACTTC. Amino acids: CASSLRFFGGRTQETQYF.